This T cell receptor beta chain was profiled in a study of a mutant IDH1 vaccine in newly diagnosed glioma (TCRdb year 2021). About the investigation overall: Of the approximately 35 treated patients, around 62% were male and around 38% were female, and a mean age of 40.4 years was recorded. Longitudinal TCRB deep sequencing was done for 20 to 25 treated patients, wherever samples were available for exploratory analyses. Six visits were used for peripheral blood collection: V03 (baseline), V05, V07, V10, V12 and V13. Prior to enrollment, standard therapy consisting of radiotherapy alone, temozolomide alone, or radiochemotherapy with temozolomide had been administered to patients, with the combination being received by most patients.

Receptor libraries were prepared by the immunoSEQ multiplex PCR assay. The hsTCRB Kit was used according to the manufacturer's protocol to amplify rearranged TCR beta chain sequences. An Illumina MiSeq was used to sequence the TCRB libraries. In the paper's pipeline: Demultiplexing, trimming and gene mapping were performed with the kit vendor's proprietary platform. TCRdb retrieved this table from immuneACCESS and kept in-frame rearrangements only. Not all clones are present; in checked studies, unresolved V genes account for under half, and no reason is known for the remainder. V, J and clone size were drawn from that table, and D and trimming were deduced from the DNA. The sample table holds approximately 54,000 clones, of which roughly 80% were seen once. The top ten clonotypes cover under 20% of the sample. About this clone itself: Its antigen remains undetermined. No base quality values were provided; no much bigger clone lies one nucleotide off.

Overall results and qualifications from the work: No apparent relationship was observed between pseudoprogression and alterations in the top peripheral T cell clonotypes detected by TCRB sequencing. Availability determined which PBMC samples were chosen for TCRB deep sequencing. The authors stated that sample limitations prevented analyses of patient blood samples from being reproduced. Across multiple MHC alleles, vaccine-induced immune responses were seen in around 93% of patients.

The time point label, as the study defines it: baseline, week 1 (first vaccination visit). The treatment or condition label here, explained by the study, means: pre-vaccination baseline after standard-of-care therapy. Newly diagnosed WHO grade 3 or 4 IDH1-mutant astrocytomas showing loss of nuclear ATRX were present in the donors. The samples were drawn from NOA16, a multicentre, single-arm, open-label phase I trial in Germany that tested a mutant IDH1 peptide vaccine in humans for the first time. Visit V03 blood draws served as the baseline sample for immunogenicity testing. Genomic DNA for TCRB sequencing was isolated from EDTA blood with the DNeasy Blood and Tissue Kit. Reading the germline V gene gives CDR1 SGHDT and CDR2 YYEEEE. Inclusive of the bounding cysteine and phenylalanine, the CDR3 is 14 residues long. The CDR3 DNA has 42 bases and is translated from base 1. The junction shows trimming of 0 bases on V and 2 bases on J, plus 7 bases between the germline ends.

This TCR was recovered from a man aged 18 to 30 with glioma. Here the chain combines TRBV5-6 and TRBJ2-3, with an unclear D gene assignment. The material sequenced was PBMCs, taken from a glioma patient treated with radiotherapy, temozolomide or both. CDR3 protein: CASSLAGNTDTQYF. In nucleotides, the sequence is TGTGCCAGCAGCTTGGCTGGAAACACAGATACGCAGTATTTT.